The 6 T cell receptor beta chains given below trace back to one sample, sequenced in a study of low-dose radiotherapy and immunotherapy resistance in tumors. Alpha- and beta-chain coverage of first-strand cDNA came from TRAV- and TRBV-specific primers. TCR amplification ran 20 PCR cycles using constant-region and V-primer adapter primers. A single record per CDR3 protein comes from TCRdb applying MiXCR to the reads. The repertoire includes about 30,000 distinct CDR3 sequences, 45% to 50% of them detected once, and around 5.4% sits in the top ten. Time point indicated: after trial treatment. As for treatment: LDRT plus nivolumab, ipilimumab, low-dose cyclophosphamide and aspirin (RACIN trial). The sequenced sample was PBMCs, obtained after low-dose radiotherapy plus immunotherapy. The receptors come from a male donor with gallbladder cancer.

This clonotype was recorded many times. V and J are TRBV14 and TRBJ1-5, with D unclear. There are 13 residues in the CDR3. The germline CDR1 and CDR2 sequences are SGHDN and FVKESK. Trimming took off 1 base at V and 7 bases at J, with 8 bases between the two ends. The CDR3: CASSQGALQPQHF. In nucleotides, the CDR3 is TGTGCCAGCAGCCAAGGAGCATTGCAGCCCCAGCATTTT.

This rearrangement joins TRBV7-3 to TRBJ1-1; TRBD1 matches at 8 bases. Germline lookup yields CDR1 SGHTA and CDR2 FQGTGA. The ends lost 5 bases at V and 4 bases at J; junction bases unmatched: 6. This CDR3 is built from 14 residues. CDR3 sequence: CASSARQGTTEAFF. As DNA, the CDR3 is TGTGCCAGCAGCGCCAGACAGGGGACCACTGAAGCTTTCTTT.

The chain links TRBV5-1 to TRBJ2-2; 8 nucleotides match TRBD1. CDR3 size: 16 residues. The germline gives CDR1 SGHRS, CDR2 YFSETQ. V lost 0 bases and J lost 1; bases outside the gene matches: 2. The CDR3 region is CASSLAGTGNTGELFF. CDR3 bases: TGCGCCAGCAGCTTGGCCGGGACAGGGAACACCGGGGAGCTGTTTTTT. Full variable domain (rest looked up from reference TRBV5-1 and TRBJ2-2): KAGVTQTPRYLIKTRGQQVTLSCSPISGHRSVSWYQQTPGQGLQFLFEYFSETQRNKGNFPGRFSGRQFSNSRSEMNVSTLELGDSALYLCASSLAGTGNTGELFFGEGSRLTVL.

The chain carries TRBV28 and TRBJ2-2, with 10 bases aligning to TRBD2. Per the germline V gene, CDR1 is MDHEN and CDR2 is SYDVKM. V trimming: 6 bases; J trimming: 1 base; junction bases outside the gene matches: 5. This CDR3 region has 16 residues. The CDR3 DNA reads TGTGCCAGCAGCCCCCGGACTAGCGGGAACACCGGGGAGCTGTTTTTT. This encodes CASSPRTSGNTGELFF.

The rearrangement uses TRBV28 and TRBJ1-5, with D possibly TRBD1 on 6 matching bases. The V end lost 6 bases, the J end lost 2 bases, and 8 bases lay between the germline ends. The germline V gene encodes CDR1 MDHEN and CDR2 SYDVKM. The CDR3 has 13 residues. The CDR3 bases are TGTGCCAGCAGAGGGGGTCGCAATCAGCCCCAGCATTTT. Its protein product is CASRGGRNQPQHF.

The chain has TRBV7-2 and TRBJ2-1; 10 bases line up with TRBD2. CDR1 and CDR2 from the germline V gene are SGHTA and FQGNSA. This CDR3 has 16 residues. Losses at the gene ends were 0 bases for V and 7 bases for J; bases not matched to a gene: 6. The CDR3: CASSLARASGRNEQFF. The CDR3, as DNA: TGTGCCAGCAGCTTAGCGAGAGCTAGCGGGAGAAATGAGCAGTTCTTC.